This TCR beta chain was identified in a study of cytomegalovirus exposure and HLA in healthy donors. PCR primers comprised 60 Vbeta and 13 Jbeta primers. Generated by immunoSEQ multiplex PCR, the TCRdb table keeps only in-frame clones and is missing some. The repertoire table contains about 150,000 clones. V trimming: 3 bases; J trimming: 4 bases; junction bases outside the gene matches: 2. The germline V gene encodes CDR1 SGHDT and CDR2 YYEEEE. The CDR3 sequence is 14 residues long. The sample was PBMCs. The sequence was obtained from a woman aged 45 to 65 in good health and CMV-seronegative. The genes are TRBV5-6 and TRBJ2-5, with 11 bases identical to TRBD1. The CDR3 DNA reads as TGTGCCAGCAGCTCCGGGACAGGGGGAGAGACCCAGTACTTC. Translation: CASSSGTGGETQYF.